Below, 25 T cell receptor beta chains from the same sample are listed, as sequenced in a study of a mutant IDH1 vaccine in newly diagnosed glioma. Indicated time point: week 11, during vaccination. Topical imiquimod accompanied each vaccine dose, which consisted of 300 ug of mutant IDH1 20-mer peptide. The antigens these receptors bind are not known. The data were produced by immunoSEQ multiplex PCR, yet TCRdb's version contains in-frame clones alone and is incomplete. The sample contains about 120,000 clones, roughly nine tenths of which appear only once. The specimen was PBMCs, collected from a glioma patient whose treatment included an IDH1 peptide vaccine. Receptor source: a woman in her fifties or sixties with glioma.

Note on this clone: This specimen includes other DNA sequences encoding the same CDR3. This chain links TRBV30 with TRBJ2-3; unclear D gene. Germline V gene sequence: CDR1 GTSNPN, CDR2 SVGIG (reference sequence). The CDR3 spans 11 residues. V was clipped by 2 bases and J by 2 bases, with 2 bases between them. The CDR3 sequence is CAWSFTDTQYF. The CDR3 nucleotides are TGTGCCTGGAGTTTCACAGATACGCAGTATTTT.

The V and J genes are TRBV19 and TRBJ2-1; D is tentatively TRBD1 or TRBD2 (5 bases each). The CDR3 sequence is 13 residues long. V was pared by 5 bases and J by 15 bases, with 20 bases between. Per germline, CDR1 LNHDA and CDR2 SQIVND (reference sequence). CDR3 protein: CASSQEPGPTWFF. In nucleotides, the CDR3 is TGTGCCAGTAGTCAAGAACCGGGACCCACGTGGTTCTTC.

The chain employs TRBV11-2 and TRBJ2-2, with no clear D. Trimming removed 0 bases from V and 7 bases from J, with 3 bases in between. The CDR3 is 12 amino acids. Germline values: CDR1 SGHAT, CDR2 FQNNGV. For the CDR3, the DNA is TGTGCCAGCAGCTTAGAGGTCGGGGAGCTGTTTTTT. This gives the protein CASSLEVGELFF.

This clone was found a few times. The chain recombines TRBV5-1 with TRBJ1-2; perhaps TRBD1 as D (5 bases). V dropped 0 bases and J dropped 4 bases, with 13 bases sitting between them. Germline CDR1 reads SGHRS; CDR2 reads YFSETQ. The CDR3 runs to 15 residues. CDR3 residues: CASSLAPGVGYGYTF. The DNA of the CDR3 is TGCGCCAGCAGCTTGGCCCCGGGGGTCGGCTATGGCTACACCTTC.

CDR3 DNA: TGTGCCATCAGTGAGTCGCCGGGACTAGCGGGAGGCGCCAACTCCTACAATGAGCAGTTCTTC. Its protein product is CAISESPGLAGGANSYNEQFF. The chain links TRBV10-3 to TRBJ2-1; 15 bases are a match to TRBD2. This CDR3 spans 21 amino acids. V was clipped by 0 bases and J by 0 bases; unmatched bases: 9. From germline, CDR1 is ENHRY and CDR2 SYGVKD.

The rearrangement links TRBV28 to TRBJ2-7; 11 nucleotides agree with TRBD2. V was pared by 4 bases and J by 4 bases, with 6 bases of the junction left unmatched. Germline V gene sequence: CDR1 MDHEN, CDR2 SYDVKM. This CDR3 has 15 amino acids. The CDR3 reads CASSSPTSGNYEQYF. Here the CDR3 DNA reads TGTGCCAGCAGTTCGCCGACTAGCGGGAATTACGAGCAGTACTTC.

This clone has a single count. The V and J genes are TRBV19 and TRBJ2-7; 9 bases fit TRBD2. Germline-derived CDR1 and CDR2 are LNHDA and SQIVND (reference sequence). This CDR3 spans 14 amino acids. Germline trimming cut 6 bases from V and 1 base from J; bases unmatched to any gene: 4. The CDR3 DNA reads as TGTGCCAGTAGGGAAGCGGGAGGTTCCTACGAGCAGTACTTC. Residues: CASREAGGSYEQYF.

The chain uses TRBV5-1 and TRBJ2-6; weak D call: TRBD2 (7 bases). The V gene lost 5 bases and the J gene lost 1 base, with 28 bases spanning the gap. The germline CDR1 and CDR2 sequences are SGHRS and YFSETQ. The CDR3 consists of 21 residues. The CDR3 DNA is TGCGCCAGCAGGTCCACTTCCGTCTCCGGGGGGCTTTTTTCTGGGGCCAACGTCCTGACTTTC. The encoded protein is CASRSTSVSGGLFSGANVLTF.

The chain links TRBV5-5 to TRBJ1-1; 7 bases align to TRBD1. Germline V gene sequence: CDR1 SGHKS, CDR2 YYEKEE (reference sequence). Trimming removed 0 bases from V and 1 base from J; junction bases left unmatched: 6. The CDR3 extends over 16 amino acids. CDR3 DNA sequence: TGTGCCAGCAGCTTGGGATGGAGGGGGCGGAACACTGAAGCTTTCTTT. Its translation: CASSLGWRGRNTEAFF.

The rearrangement links TRBV5-1 to TRBJ2-3, with D possibly called TRBD1 or TRBD2 (6 bases each). Trimming left V 4 bases short and J 1 base short, with 13 bases between. The CDR3 contains 15 residues. Germline loops: CDR1 SGHRS, CDR2 YFSETQ. The CDR3 reads CASSEGGGGTDTQYF. The DNA of the CDR3 is TGCGCCAGCAGCGAGGGGGGCGGCGGCACAGATACGCAGTATTTT.

The rearrangement uses TRBV5-1 and TRBJ1-4; perhaps TRBD1 as D (5 bases). The CDR3 has 13 residues. The V end lost 4 bases, the J end lost 8 bases, and 12 bases lay between the germline ends. Germline lookup yields CDR1 SGHRS and CDR2 YFSETQ. CDR3 nucleotides: TGCGCCAGCAGCCGCGCAGGGAGGGAAAAACTGTTTTTT. The encoded protein is CASSRAGREKLFF.

The sample holds a few counts of this clone. The chain joins TRBV5-1 to TRBJ2-5, with 7 nucleotides matching TRBD1. The CDR3 is made up of 15 amino acids. Unmatched junction bases numbered 12, after V lost 2 bases and J lost 8 bases. Per germline, CDR1 SGHRS and CDR2 YFSETQ. CDR3 sequence (DNA): TGCGCCAGCAGCTTTCCCGACAGGGCCGGTAGTACCCAGTACTTC. Residues: CASSFPDRAGSTQYF.

V is TRBV11-2 and J is TRBJ2-5; no definite D call. Germline V lookup: CDR1 SGHAT, CDR2 FQNNGV. This CDR3 region has 13 residues. V lost 5 bases and J lost 3, with 10 bases in between. The CDR3 coding sequence is TGTGCCAGCAGCCACCGGCCCGAAGAGACCCAGTACTTC. Amino acid sequence: CASSHRPEETQYF.

The chain is built from TRBV9 and TRBJ2-1, with D perhaps given as TRBD1 or TRBD2 (5 bases each). Per germline, CDR1 SGDLS and CDR2 YYNGEE. This CDR3 spans 15 amino acids. Trimming removed 0 bases at V and 7 bases at J, with 14 bases between. For the CDR3, the DNA is TGTGCCAGCAGCGTAGAAGGGGCTACGGGAAATGAGCAGTTCTTC. Its translation: CASSVEGATGNEQFF. Filled out from reference TRBV9 and TRBJ2-1, the complete variable domain reads DSGVTQTPKHLITATGQRVTLRCSPRSGDLSVYWYQQSLDQGLQFLIQYYNGEERAKGNILERFSAQQFPDLHSELNLSSLELGDSALYFCASSVEGATGNEQFFGPGTRLTVL.

The count of this clone is one. The rearrangement joins TRBV19 to TRBJ2-7; D is unclear. The CDR3 contains 14 residues. Per the germline V gene, CDR1 is LNHDA and CDR2 is SQIVND (reference sequence). V shed 4 bases and J shed 3 bases, with 13 bases lying between them. The CDR3 region has the DNA TGTGCCAGTAGTACAAACTTCCGACGCTACGAGCAGTACTTC. Translation gives CASSTNFRRYEQYF. Drawing the rest from reference TRBV19 and TRBJ2-7, the complete variable domain is DGGITQSPKYLFRKEGQNVTLSCEQNLNHDAMYWYRQDPGQGLRLIYYSQIVNDFQKGDIAEGYSVSREKKESFPLTVTSAQKNPTAFYLCASSTNFRRYEQYFGPGTRLTVT.

V gene TRBV7-2 combines with J gene TRBJ2-7, with TRBD1 matching 11 bases. The CDR3 totals 14 residues. The germline gives CDR1 SGHTA, CDR2 FQGNSA. V lost 5 bases and J lost 2; bases outside the gene matches: 2. CDR3: CASSRDRGAYEQYF. Written as DNA, the CDR3 is TGTGCCAGCAGCCGGGACAGGGGGGCCTACGAGCAGTACTTC.

V usage is TRBV18 and J usage is TRBJ2-1; 10 nucleotides align to TRBD2. Germline V gene sequence: CDR1 KGHSH, CDR2 LQKENI. V shed 2 bases and J 1 base; nucleotides not matched to a gene: 8. This CDR3 is 18 amino acids long. Written as DNA, the CDR3 is TGTGCCAGCTCACCATATATGGCTAGCGGGAGTTCCTACAATGAGCAGTTCTTC. Protein sequence: CASSPYMASGSSYNEQFF. Filled out from reference TRBV18 and TRBJ2-1, the complete variable domain reads NAGVMQNPRHLVRRRGQEARLRCSPMKGHSHVYWYRQLPEEGLKFMVYLQKENIIDESGMPKERFSAEFPKEGPSILRIQQVVRGDSAAYFCASSPYMASGSSYNEQFFGPGTRLTVL.

The rearrangement links TRBV5-6 to TRBJ2-3; maybe TRBD2 (5 bases). Germline CDR1 SGHDT, CDR2 YYEEEE. CDR3 size: 15 residues. The V end lost 4 bases, the J end lost 1 base, and 13 bases lay between the germline ends. In nucleotides, the CDR3 is TGTGCCAGCAGCCCCTTCGGGCGGGGCACAGATACGCAGTATTTT. Its protein is CASSPFGRGTDTQYF.

In DNA form, the CDR3 reads TGTGCCAGCAGCGACAGGGCCTGGGGCTACACCTTC. Translation: CASSDRAWGYTF. The genes are TRBV25-1 and TRBJ1-2, with 7 positions matching TRBD1. This CDR3 spans 12 amino acids. Trimming removed 6 bases from V and 8 bases from J; junction bases left unmatched: 6. Germline V gives CDR1 MGHDK, CDR2 SYGVNS.

V gene TRBV7-3 combines with J gene TRBJ2-7, with 7 bases fitting TRBD1. Germline lookup yields CDR1 SGHTA and CDR2 FQGTGA. The CDR3 covers 12 residues. V was pared by 4 bases and J by 6 bases, with 3 bases of the junction left unmatched. In nucleotides, the CDR3 is TGTGCCAGCAGCTCCTCAGGGGGCGAGCAGTACTTC. The encoded protein is CASSSSGGEQYF.

This CDR3 is CASSPGTSGYF. In DNA form, the CDR3 reads TGTGCCAGCAGTCCCGGGACTAGCGGCTACTTC. The chain couples TRBV28 to TRBJ2-7, with 11 nucleotides matching TRBD2. CDR1 and CDR2 from the germline V gene are MDHEN and SYDVKM. This CDR3 comprises 11 residues. Unmatched junction bases numbered 4, after V lost 5 bases and J lost 13 bases.

This chain uses TRBV30 with TRBJ2-6, with a possible D match to TRBD2 (6 bases). From germline, CDR1 is GTSNPN and CDR2 SVGIG (reference sequence). The CDR3 consists of 15 residues. Trimming removed 1 base at V and 2 bases at J, with 9 bases between. The DNA of the CDR3 is TGTGCCTGGAGTGGGGGCGGGGCTGGGGCCAACGTCCTGACTTTC. Translated: CAWSGGGAGANVLTF.

The chain uses TRBV15 and TRBJ2-7; TRBD1 matches at 9 bases. J gave up 4 bases and V 2 bases, and 12 bases lay outside the gene matches. The CDR3 sequence is 17 residues long. Germline V gene data show CDR1 as LNHNV and CDR2 as YYDKDF (reference sequence). In nucleotides, the CDR3 is TGTGCCACCAGCAGAACTACCGGACAGGGGTCTTTATACGAGCAGTACTTC. It translates to CATSRTTGQGSLYEQYF.

The V call is TRBV5-1, the J call TRBJ1-1; D possibly corresponds to TRBD1 (6 bases). This CDR3 has 19 residues. The germline V and J ends were trimmed by 1 base and 3 bases, with 25 bases remaining between them. Germline CDR1 SGHRS, CDR2 YFSETQ. The CDR3 is CASSLFSGALYRPHTEAFF. The CDR3 coding sequence is TGCGCCAGCAGCTTGTTTTCAGGGGCACTGTATAGACCGCACACTGAAGCTTTCTTT.

The chain is built from TRBV11-2 and TRBJ1-5; 7 nucleotides agree with TRBD1. From germline, CDR1 is SGHAT and CDR2 FQNNGV. V lost 1 base, J lost 4 bases, and 4 bases stayed unmatched. This CDR3 has 15 amino acids. The CDR3 bases are TGTGCCAGCAGCTTAGCGGGACAGCTAAATCAGCCCCAGCATTTT. The encoded protein is CASSLAGQLNQPQHF.